Following are 7 T cell receptor beta chains from one sample sequenced in a study of cytomegalovirus exposure and HLA in healthy donors. Method: immunoSEQ multiplex PCR; TCRdb's copy keeps in-frame clones and lacks some. The data hold 120,000 to 150,000 clones, with approximately 90% observed a single time. The sequenced material came from PBMCs. The origin of the receptors is a young man in good health and CMV-seronegative.

The V gene is TRBV5-4, the J gene TRBJ1-1; D ambiguous. This CDR3 has 12 residues. Trimming cost V 5 bases and J 6 bases, with 11 bases left between them. CDR1 is SGHNT, CDR2 YYREEE, per germline (reference sequence). DNA of the CDR3: TGTGCCAGCAGGCCCGGGGTCTCTGAAGCTTTCTTT. Residues: CASRPGVSEAFF.

The chain recombines TRBV7-2 with TRBJ2-7; D is possibly TRBD2 (6 bases). The V end was cut by 1 base, the J end by 3 bases, with 13 bases between. The CDR3 loop spans 15 amino acids. Looked up from germline, CDR1 is SGHTA and CDR2 is FQGNSA. The CDR3 spells CASSLVAGPIYEQYV. CDR3 coding DNA: TGTGCCAGCAGCTTAGTTGCGGGACCGATCTACGAGCAGTACGTC.

The J gene is TRBJ2-1, the V gene TRBV2; a possible D gene is TRBD2 (6 bases). Trimming pared 2 bases from V and 10 bases from J, leaving 12 bases between. The germline gives CDR1 SNHLY, CDR2 FYNNEI. CDR3 length equals 13 residues. The CDR3 DNA reads TGTGCCAGCAGTGAAATGCGGGGAGGAGAGCAGTTCTTC. Encoded protein: CASSEMRGGEQFF.

This chain joins TRBV9 and TRBJ1-1, with TRBD1 identical over 9 bases. Per germline, CDR1 SGDLS and CDR2 YYNGEE. The V segment lost 4 bases and the J segment 0 bases; nucleotides outside the gene matches: 10. This CDR3 spans 17 amino acids. The DNA for the CDR3 is TGTGCCAGCAGCCCCGGACAGGGGTGGGCGGTGAACACTGAAGCTTTCTTT. Encoded protein: CASSPGQGWAVNTEAFF.

This chain uses TRBV9 with TRBJ1-1; TRBD1 matches at 7 bases. The CDR3 length is 14 residues. Germline V lookup: CDR1 SGDLS, CDR2 YYNGEE. V was pared by 6 bases and J by 2 bases, with 7 bases of the junction left unmatched. The DNA for the CDR3 is TGTGCCAGCACGAAGGGGGCGGGAAACACTGAAGCTTTCTTT. It encodes CASTKGAGNTEAFF.

CDR3 in DNA: TGCGCCAGCAGCTTGGAGGGGGCGCCGGATCAGCCCCAGCATTTT. Its translation: CASSLEGAPDQPQHF. V and J are TRBV5-1 and TRBJ1-5; 7 bases align to TRBD1. With V trimmed by 0 bases and J by 5 bases, 5 bases remained unmatched. The germline V gene encodes CDR1 SGHRS and CDR2 YFSETQ. The CDR3 totals 15 residues. The entire variable domain, with the rest obtained from reference TRBV5-1 and TRBJ1-5, is as follows: KAGVTQTPRYLIKTRGQQVTLSCSPISGHRSVSWYQQTPGQGLQFLFEYFSETQRNKGNFPGRFSGRQFSNSRSEMNVSTLELGDSALYLCASSLEGAPDQPQHFGDGTRLSIL.

The chain has TRBV29-1 and TRBJ2-2; 8 positions agree with TRBD1. In germline, CDR1 is SQVTM, CDR2 ANQGSEA. After removal of 7 bases from V and 6 bases from J, the junction contained 7 bases not matched to a gene. The CDR3 consists of 13 residues. CDR3 in DNA: TGCAGCGCACGGACAGGGTGGGCCGGGGAGCTGTTTTTT. This sequence encodes CSARTGWAGELFF.